These 15 T cell receptor beta chains were all obtained from the same sample, sequenced in a study of identical twins. A single record per CDR3 protein comes from TCRdb applying MiXCR to the 5' RACE reads. Here the sample spans around 490,000 distinct CDR3 sequences, around 20% being singletons. The sample also formed part of further work on yellow fever vaccine responses in identical twins.

Material: CD4+ T cells sorted from blood. Every receptor here comes from a young woman in good health.

The genes are TRBV12-3 or TRBV12-4 and TRBJ1-2, with D unclear. The CDR3 totals 14 residues. Trimming took 0 bases from V and 0 from J, leaving 5 bases between them. The CDR3 protein is CASSLAGPNYGYTF. The CDR3, as DNA: TGTGCCAGCAGTTTAGCAGGGCCTAACTATGGCTACACCTTC.

V and J are TRBV4-1 and TRBJ2-7; D is perhaps TRBD1 or TRBD2 (5 bases each). The CDR3 has 13 residues. Trimming removed 8 bases from V and 6 bases from J, with 17 bases in between. Germline assignment: CDR1 MGHRA and CDR2 YSYEKL. CDR3 loop: CASANRDPGEQYF. The CDR3 DNA sequence: TGCGCCAGCGCAAACCGGGACCCAGGCGAGCAGTACTTC.

The V and J genes are TRBV9 and TRBJ1-3, with D uncertain. V gave up 4 bases and J gave up 0 bases, with 8 bases separating them. The germline gives CDR1 SGDLS, CDR2 YYNGEE. This CDR3 is 14 amino acids long. The CDR3 bases are TGTGCCAGCAGCCGGTCAAACTCTGGAAACACCATATATTTT. Protein sequence: CASSRSNSGNTIYF.

V usage is TRBV24-1 and J usage is TRBJ2-1; the D gene is possibly TRBD2 (6 bases). Trimming took off 4 bases at V and 0 bases at J, with 15 bases between the two ends. Germline V CDR1 and CDR2: KGHDR, SFDVKD. CDR3 size: 17 residues. The CDR3 coding sequence is TGTGCCACCAGTGACCAAACTAGCTCAAGCTCCTACAATGAGCAGTTCTTC. This translates into CATSDQTSSSSYNEQFF.

This clonotype was detected a few times. The genes are TRBV18 and TRBJ2-7; possible D gene TRBD1, 5 bases. Germline V gene lookup returns CDR1 KGHSH and CDR2 LQKENI. The V end was cut by 2 bases, the J end by 2 bases, with 10 bases between. The CDR3 consists of 14 residues. CDR3 sequence (DNA): TGTGCCAGCTCACCAGGGGCAGCACCCTACGAGCAGTACTTC. Protein: CASSPGAAPYEQYF.

This chain uses TRBV12-3 or TRBV12-4 with TRBJ2-3, with 8 bases fitting TRBD2. V trimming: 5 bases; J trimming: 4 bases; junction bases outside the gene matches: 8. The CDR3 covers 15 residues. The CDR3 nucleotides are TGTGCCAGCAGTGATAGCGGGATGGTGGCAGATACGCAGTATTTT. It specifies CASSDSGMVADTQYF.

The table lists this clonotype with a few counts. The V call is TRBV12-5, the J call TRBJ1-1; tentatively, D is TRBD1 (6 bases). The length of the CDR3 is 16 residues. Trimming removed 7 bases at V and 5 bases at J, with 23 bases between. The germline V gene has CDR1 LGHNT and CDR2 FRNRAP. The CDR3 is CASADATTGKNTEAFF. CDR3 DNA: TGTGCTAGTGCCGATGCGACGACAGGAAAGAATACTGAAGCTTTCTTT. Combining the CDR3 with reference TRBV12-5 and TRBJ1-1 gives the whole variable domain DARVTQTPRHKVTEMGQEVTMRCQPILGHNTVFWYRQTMMQGLELLAYFRNRAPLDDSGMPKDRFSAEMPDATLATLKIQPSEPRDSAVYFCASADATTGKNTEAFFGQGTRLTVV.

Only a few counts were recorded for this clonotype. The chain is built from TRBV12-3 or TRBV12-4 and TRBJ1-1; D is unclear. CDR3 length: 12 amino acids. V was cut by 10 bases and J by 0 bases, with 9 bases left in between. This chain's CDR3 is CATSPLNTEAFF. CDR3 sequence (DNA): TGTGCCACCTCGCCGCTGAACACTGAAGCTTTCTTT.

The gene calls are TRBV18 and TRBJ1-6, with 8 nucleotides matching TRBD1. V lost 4 bases to trimming and J lost 8 bases; unmatched junction nucleotides: 13. The CDR3 spans 17 residues. The germline CDR1 and CDR2 sequences are KGHSH and LQKENI. CDR3 loop: CASSQGTGSSIDSPLHF. CDR3 nucleotide sequence: TGTGCCAGCTCACAAGGGACAGGTTCCTCCATTGATTCACCCCTCCACTTT.

V usage is TRBV5-1 and J usage is TRBJ1-2; weak D call: TRBD1 (5 bases). The length of the CDR3 is 14 residues. CDR1 and CDR2 (germline): SGHRS, YFSETQ. The V end was cut by 3 bases, the J end by 3 bases, with 12 bases between. DNA of the CDR3: TGCGCCAGCAGCTCAGGGAGCGTTGACTATGGCTACACCTTC. This translates into CASSSGSVDYGYTF.

Only a few counts were recorded for this clonotype. The genes are TRBV5-1 and TRBJ2-1, with 9 nucleotides matching TRBD2. After removal of 7 bases from V and 8 bases from J, the junction contained 10 bases not matched to a gene. This CDR3 region has 14 residues. CDR1 is SGHRS and CDR2 is YFSETQ in the germline V gene. CDR3 in amino acids: CASSGGGAVDEQFF. CDR3 coding DNA: TGCGCCAGCTCAGGCGGGGGGGCCGTAGATGAGCAGTTCTTC.

This clonotype has just a few counts. V is TRBV12-3 or TRBV12-4 and J is TRBJ1-2, with 8 bases identical to TRBD1. J gave up 14 bases and V 5 bases, and 7 bases lay outside the gene matches. The CDR3 has 11 residues. The CDR3 loop is CASSARGLETF. The DNA of the CDR3 is TGTGCCAGCAGTGCCAGGGGGCTTGAGACCTTC.

This chain links TRBV12-3 or TRBV12-4 with TRBJ2-3, with 8 bases lining up with TRBD2. The CDR3 spans 16 residues. V lost 3 bases to trimming and J lost 2 bases; unmatched junction nucleotides: 7. The CDR3 bases are TGTGCCAGCAGTTTGGGGACTAGTGGTCCCACAGATACGCAGTATTTT. It codes for CASSLGTSGPTDTQYF.

This clonotype was seen a handful of times. The chain couples TRBV7-8 to TRBJ2-7, with a possible D match to TRBD1 (6 bases). Trimming removed 1 base at V and 2 bases at J, with 12 bases between. Germline V CDR1 and CDR2: SGHVS, FQNEAQ. The CDR3 has 15 amino acids. The CDR3 DNA is TGTGCCAGCAGCTTAGTGTCGGCAGGGGCCTACGAGCAGTACTTC. Its translation: CASSLVSAGAYEQYF.

The chain recombines TRBV12-3 or TRBV12-4 with TRBJ1-2, with no clear D. V was trimmed by 2 bases and J by 2 bases, leaving 6 bases between them. The CDR3 extends over 13 amino acids. The CDR3, as DNA: TGTGCCAGCAGTTTATGGAGGAACTATGGCTACACCTTC. Protein: CASSLWRNYGYTF.